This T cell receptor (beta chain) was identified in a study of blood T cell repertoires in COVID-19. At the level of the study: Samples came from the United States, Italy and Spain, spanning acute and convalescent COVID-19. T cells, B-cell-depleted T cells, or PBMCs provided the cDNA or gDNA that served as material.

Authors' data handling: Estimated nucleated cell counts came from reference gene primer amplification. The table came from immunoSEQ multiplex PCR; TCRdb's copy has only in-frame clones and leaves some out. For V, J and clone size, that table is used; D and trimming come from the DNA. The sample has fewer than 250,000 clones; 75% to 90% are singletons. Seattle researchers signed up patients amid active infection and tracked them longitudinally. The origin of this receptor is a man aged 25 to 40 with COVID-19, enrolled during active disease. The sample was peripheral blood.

DNA of the CDR3: TGCGCCAGCAGCTTGTCAATGAGCTCCTATAATTCACCCCTCCACTTT. It specifies CASSLSMSSYNSPLHF. V gene TRBV5-1 combines with J gene TRBJ1-6; D gene uncertain. Trimming pared 1 base from V and 0 bases from J, leaving 8 bases between. The CDR3 loop spans 16 amino acids. CDR1 is SGHRS and CDR2 is YFSETQ in the germline V gene.